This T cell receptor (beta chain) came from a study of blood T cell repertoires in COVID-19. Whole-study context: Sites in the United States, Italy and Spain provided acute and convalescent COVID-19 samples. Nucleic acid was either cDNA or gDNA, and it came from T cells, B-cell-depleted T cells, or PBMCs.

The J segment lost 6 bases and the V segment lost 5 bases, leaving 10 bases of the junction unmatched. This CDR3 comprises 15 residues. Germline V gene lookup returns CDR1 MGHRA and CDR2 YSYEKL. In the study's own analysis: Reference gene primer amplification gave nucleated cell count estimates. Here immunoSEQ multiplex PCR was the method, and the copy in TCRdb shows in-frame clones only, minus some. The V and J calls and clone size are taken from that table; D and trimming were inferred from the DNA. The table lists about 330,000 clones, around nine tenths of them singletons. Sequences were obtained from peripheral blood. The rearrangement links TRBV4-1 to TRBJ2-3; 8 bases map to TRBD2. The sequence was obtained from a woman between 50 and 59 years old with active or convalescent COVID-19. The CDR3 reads CASSTRSGGGDTQYF. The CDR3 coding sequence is TGCGCCAGCAGCACCCGCAGCGGGGGAGGTGATACGCAGTATTTT.